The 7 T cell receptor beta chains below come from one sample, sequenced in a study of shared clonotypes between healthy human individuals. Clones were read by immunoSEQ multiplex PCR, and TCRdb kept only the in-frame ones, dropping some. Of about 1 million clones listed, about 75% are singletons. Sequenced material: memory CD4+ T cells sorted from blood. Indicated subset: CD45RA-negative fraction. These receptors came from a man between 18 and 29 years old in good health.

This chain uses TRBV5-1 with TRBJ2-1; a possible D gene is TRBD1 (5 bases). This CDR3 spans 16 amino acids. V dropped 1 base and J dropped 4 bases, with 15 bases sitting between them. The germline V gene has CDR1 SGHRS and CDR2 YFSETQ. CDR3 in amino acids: CASSLYNGQLYNEQFF. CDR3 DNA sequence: TGCGCCAGCAGCTTGTACAATGGACAACTATACAATGAGCAGTTCTTC.

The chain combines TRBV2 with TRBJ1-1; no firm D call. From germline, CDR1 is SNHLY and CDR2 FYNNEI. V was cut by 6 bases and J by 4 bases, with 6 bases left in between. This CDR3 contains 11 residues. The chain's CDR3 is CASRYRTEAFF. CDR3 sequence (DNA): TGTGCCAGCAGGTACCGCACTGAAGCTTTCTTT.

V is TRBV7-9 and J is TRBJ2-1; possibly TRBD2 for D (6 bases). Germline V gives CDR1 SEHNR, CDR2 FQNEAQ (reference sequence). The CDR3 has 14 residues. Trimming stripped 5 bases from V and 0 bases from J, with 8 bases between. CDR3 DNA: TGTGCCAGCAGCGCGACTAGCTCCTACAATGAGCAGTTCTTC. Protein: CASSATSSYNEQFF.

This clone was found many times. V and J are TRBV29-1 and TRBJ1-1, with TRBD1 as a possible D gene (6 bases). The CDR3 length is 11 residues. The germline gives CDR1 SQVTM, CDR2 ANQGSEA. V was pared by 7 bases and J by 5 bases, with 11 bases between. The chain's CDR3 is CSGIQGTEAFF. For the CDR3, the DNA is TGCAGCGGAATACAGGGTACTGAAGCTTTCTTT.

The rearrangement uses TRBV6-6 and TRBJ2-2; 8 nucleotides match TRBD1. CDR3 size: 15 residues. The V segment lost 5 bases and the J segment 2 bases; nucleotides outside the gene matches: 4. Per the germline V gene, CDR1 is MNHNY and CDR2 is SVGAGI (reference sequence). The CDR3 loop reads CASSRGQGNTGELFF. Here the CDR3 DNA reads TGTGCCAGCAGTCGCGGACAGGGAAACACCGGGGAGCTGTTTTTT.

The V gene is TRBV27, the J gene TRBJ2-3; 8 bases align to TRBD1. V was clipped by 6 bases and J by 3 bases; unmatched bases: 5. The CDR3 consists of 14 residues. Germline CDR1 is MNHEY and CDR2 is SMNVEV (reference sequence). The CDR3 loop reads CASRWTGITDTQYF. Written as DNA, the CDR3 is TGTGCCAGCAGATGGACAGGGATAACAGATACGCAGTATTTT.

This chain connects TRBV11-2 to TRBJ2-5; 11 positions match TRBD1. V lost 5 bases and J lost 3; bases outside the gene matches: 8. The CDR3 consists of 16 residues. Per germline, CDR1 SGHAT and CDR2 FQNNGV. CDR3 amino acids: CASSPGQGAREETQYF. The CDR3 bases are TGTGCCAGCAGCCCCGGACAGGGGGCGCGGGAAGAGACCCAGTACTTC.